The 22 T cell receptor beta chains reported below all come from one sample, sequenced in a study of cytomegalovirus exposure and HLA in healthy donors. The PCR was carried out with 60 Vbeta primers and 13 Jbeta primers. Clones were sequenced by immunoSEQ multiplex PCR, and TCRdb holds only the in-frame ones, with some missing. Seen here are roughly 190,000 clones, around 90% observed once, and the top ten hold less than 1.3%. Sequenced: PBMCs. The receptors were gathered from a boy between 2 and 10 years old in good health and CMV-seronegative.

The chain joins TRBV12-5 to TRBJ2-1, with 7 bases fitting TRBD1. J was trimmed by 6 bases and V by 1 base; bases with no gene match: 12. Germline CDR1 is LGHNT and CDR2 is FRNRAP. The CDR3 runs 17 residues. The CDR3 loop is CASGLASTGVGANEQFF. Written as DNA, the CDR3 is TGTGCTAGTGGTTTGGCTAGTACAGGGGTCGGGGCCAATGAGCAGTTCTTC. The full variable domain, rest sourced from reference TRBV12-5 and TRBJ2-1, is DARVTQTPRHKVTEMGQEVTMRCQPILGHNTVFWYRQTMMQGLELLAYFRNRAPLDDSGMPKDRFSAEMPDATLATLKIQPSEPRDSAVYFCASGLASTGVGANEQFFGPGTRLTVL.

This sequence joins TRBV19 and TRBJ2-1; D is perhaps TRBD1 (6 bases). CDR1 is LNHDA, CDR2 SQIVND, per germline (reference sequence). Between the trimmed V and J ends, which lost 2 bases and 8 bases, there was a span of 16 bases. The length of the CDR3 is 15 residues. The CDR3 coding sequence is TGTGCCAGTAGTATACCTCCAGGGGTGTCAGATGAGCAGTTCTTC. Translated: CASSIPPGVSDEQFF.

V usage is TRBV30 and J usage is TRBJ2-2; 11 nucleotides align to TRBD1. Germline lookup yields CDR1 GTSNPN and CDR2 SVGIG (reference sequence). With V trimmed by 5 bases and J by 4 bases, 6 bases remained unmatched. This CDR3 comprises 15 residues. In DNA form, the CDR3 reads TGTGCCTGGGAAGGGACAGGGGGATTCACCGGGGAGCTGTTTTTT. This translates into CAWEGTGGFTGELFF.

The V gene is TRBV6-6, the J gene TRBJ1-5; 9 bases align to TRBD1. CDR3 size: 12 residues. V shed 10 bases, J shed 7 bases, and the junction held 5 bases outside the gene matches. The germline CDR1 and CDR2 sequences are MNHNY and SVGAGI (reference sequence). The CDR3: CAISTGGQPQHF. CDR3 nucleotides: TGTGCCATCTCGACAGGGGGGCAGCCCCAGCATTTT.

In DNA form, the CDR3 reads TGTGCCAGCAGTTCTAACCGCAGGGGCTATGGCTACACCTTC. This translates into CASSSNRRGYGYTF. This chain connects TRBV28 to TRBJ1-2; D is perhaps TRBD1 (6 bases). The CDR3 runs 14 residues. Trimming removed 4 bases at V and 4 bases at J, with 13 bases between. Germline V gene data show CDR1 as MDHEN and CDR2 as SYDVKM.

The gene calls are TRBV21-1 and TRBJ1-6; no DNA check was done on the table's D call, TRBD1. TRBV21-1 corresponds to a pseudogene. The CDR3 sequence is 11 residues long. In DNA form, the CDR3 reads TGTGCCCGAACCTCCGGCCAGGGCCCCTTTTTT. This gives the protein CARTSGQGPFF.

The CDR3 DNA reads as TGTGCCAGCAGTGGGACTAGCGGGGGGGCAGATACGCAGTATTTT. It yields the protein CASSGTSGGADTQYF. J is TRBJ2-3 and V is TRBV25-1, with 15 bases matching TRBD2. The germline V gene encodes CDR1 MGHDK and CDR2 SYGVNS. This CDR3 region has 15 residues. Unmatched junction bases numbered 0, after V lost 4 bases and J lost 4 bases.

In its sample, this clone was seen once. The rearrangement uses TRBV15 and TRBJ2-5; D unclear. Germline V gene data show CDR1 as LNHNV and CDR2 as YYDKDF (reference sequence). Trimming removed 4 bases from V and 5 bases from J, with 8 bases in between. This CDR3 has 12 residues. The CDR3 DNA reads as TGTGCCACCAGCACGTCTCGGGAGACCCAGTACTTC. The encoded protein is CATSTSRETQYF.

V is TRBV9 and J is TRBJ1-2; 7 bases line up with TRBD1. CDR3 length: 16 residues. The V gene end was trimmed by 4 bases and the J gene end by 0 bases; junction bases not matched to a gene: 9. Germline lookup yields CDR1 SGDLS and CDR2 YYNGEE. CDR3 bases: TGTGCCAGCAGCTCAACAGGCCAGGGGGCTAACTATGGCTACACCTTC. The encoded protein is CASSSTGQGANYGYTF.

The rearrangement uses TRBV19 and TRBJ1-5; 10 bases line up with TRBD1. Per the germline V gene, CDR1 is LNHDA and CDR2 is SQIVND (reference sequence). V gave up 5 bases and J gave up 6 bases; unmatched junction bases: 10. CDR3 length: 16 amino acids. CDR3 region: CASSPMDRGGSQPQHF. CDR3 nucleotide sequence: TGTGCCAGTAGTCCCATGGACAGGGGGGGGAGTCAGCCCCAGCATTTT.

The chain carries TRBV7-6 and TRBJ2-3, with 7 bases identical to TRBD2. CDR1 and CDR2 from the germline V gene are SGHVS and FNYEAQ. This CDR3 contains 14 residues. V lost 4 bases to trimming and J lost 5 bases; unmatched junction nucleotides: 6. The CDR3 coding sequence is TGTGCCAGCAGCTCGAGCGGGGCGGTAGATACGCAGTATTTT. Translated: CASSSSGAVDTQYF. The full variable domain, with the rest looked up from reference TRBV7-6 and TRBJ2-3, is GAGVSQSPRYKVTKRGQDVALRCDPISGHVSLYWYRQALGQGPEFLTYFNYEAQQDKSGLPNDRFSAERPEGSISTLTIQRTEQRDSAMYRCASSSSGAVDTQYFGPGTRLTVL.

This chain connects TRBV30 to TRBJ2-5, with 8 bases identical to TRBD1. CDR1 and CDR2 from the germline V gene are GTSNPN and SVGIG (reference sequence). The CDR3 consists of 20 residues. Trimming at V came to 0 bases and at J to 5 bases, leaving 23 bases not matched to a gene. This CDR3 reads CAWSVLWGQGANTRRETQYF. DNA of the CDR3: TGTGCCTGGAGTGTACTGTGGGGGCAGGGGGCTAATACTAGACGGGAGACCCAGTACTTC.

V and J are TRBV29-1 and TRBJ1-3; the D is unclear. The CDR3 loop spans 14 amino acids. V lost 8 bases and J lost 0, with 14 bases in between. Germline-derived CDR1 and CDR2 are SQVTM and ANQGSEA. The CDR3 coding sequence is TGCAGCTTCCGAGGAGAGTCCTCTGGAAACACCATATATTTT. Amino acids: CSFRGESSGNTIYF.

This rearrangement joins TRBV11-2 to TRBJ2-7, with D possibly being TRBD1 (6 bases). Trimming pared 3 bases from V and 4 bases from J, leaving 13 bases between. The CDR3 spans 14 residues. Germline assignment: CDR1 SGHAT and CDR2 FQNNGV. DNA of the CDR3: TGTGCCAGCAGCTTCCACACAGGGAATTACGAGCAGTACTTC. It translates to CASSFHTGNYEQYF.

This clone has a single count. This chain connects TRBV27 to TRBJ1-6, with D uncertain. V shed 6 bases and J shed 0 bases, with 12 bases lying between them. Per the germline V gene, CDR1 is MNHEY and CDR2 is SMNVEV (reference sequence). The CDR3 consists of 16 residues. Here the CDR3 reads CASRKTPSSYNSPLHF. CDR3 DNA: TGTGCCAGCAGGAAGACTCCGAGCTCCTATAATTCACCCCTCCACTTT.

The CDR3 loop is CAWFTGIGYTF. For the CDR3, the DNA is TGTGCCTGGTTTACAGGGATTGGCTACACCTTC. This sequence joins TRBV30 and TRBJ1-2, with TRBD1 as a possible D gene (6 bases). V gave up 5 bases and J gave up 7 bases, with 11 bases separating them. The CDR3 has 11 residues. Germline-derived CDR1 and CDR2 are GTSNPN and SVGIG (reference sequence).

The rearrangement uses TRBV5-4 and TRBJ1-2; no clear D gene. The V gene lost 2 bases and the J gene lost 7 bases, with 6 bases spanning the gap. CDR3 length: 11 residues. Germline CDR1 reads SGHNT; CDR2 reads YYREEE (reference sequence). The chain's CDR3 is CASSFPGGYTF. CDR3 bases: TGTGCCAGCAGCTTCCCCGGTGGCTACACCTTC.

The chain employs TRBV21-1 and TRBJ1-5; the table assigns TRBD1, which was not confirmed against the DNA. TRBV21-1 constitutes a pseudogene. This CDR3 is 17 amino acids long. The CDR3 DNA reads as TGTGCCAGCAGCAAACCCGGGACAGAGCATAGCAATCAGCCCCAGCATTTT. It codes for CASSKPGTEHSNQPQHF.

This chain connects TRBV27 to TRBJ2-7; 9 bases map to TRBD2. The trim removed 5 bases at V and 4 bases at J, leaving 9 bases unmatched. Germline V gene data show CDR1 as MNHEY and CDR2 as SMNVEV (reference sequence). CDR3 length: 15 residues. In DNA form, the CDR3 reads TGTGCCAGCAGTATGACGGGACTAGCAGGGTACGAGCAGTACTTC. Amino acid sequence: CASSMTGLAGYEQYF.

The chain uses TRBV7-6 and TRBJ2-3, with 10 bases that match TRBD2. This CDR3 comprises 16 residues. V lost 5 bases to trimming and J lost 7 bases; unmatched junction nucleotides: 12. Germline assignment: CDR1 SGHVS and CDR2 FNYEAQ. CDR3 in DNA: TGTGCCAGCAGCCCAGAAACTAGCGGGGCCCCGAATACGCAGTATTTT. Protein sequence: CASSPETSGAPNTQYF.

The CDR3 protein is CASSERPPPDTQYF. DNA for the CDR3: TGTGCCAGCAGTGAGCGCCCACCGCCAGATACGCAGTATTTT. V is TRBV6-1 and J is TRBJ2-3; D not certain. CDR1 MNHNS and CDR2 SASEGT come from the germline V gene. The CDR3 loop spans 14 amino acids. V was trimmed by 3 bases and J by 4 bases, leaving 11 bases between them.

Here the CDR3 reads CAWSHPDRSSSGNTIYF. The DNA for the CDR3 is TGTGCCTGGAGCCATCCGGACAGGTCGAGCTCTGGAAACACCATATATTTT. The rearrangement links TRBV30 to TRBJ1-3; 7 bases are shared with TRBD1. The CDR3 runs to 17 residues. V shed 3 bases, J shed 0 bases, and the junction held 11 bases outside the gene matches. Germline assignment: CDR1 GTSNPN and CDR2 SVGIG (reference sequence).